The T cell receptor (beta chain) described here comes from a study of Graves' ophthalmopathy and Graves' hyperthyroidism. RNA transcripts provided the template for amplifying TCR beta CDR3 regions. First-round RT-PCR used HTBI primers; second-round multiplex PCR followed. TCRdb processed the multiplex PCR reads anew with MiXCR; each CDR3 protein has one entry. The sample lists roughly 500,000 distinct CDR3 sequences; approximately 15% were seen once. Under 3 months in duration, the ophthalmopathy in affected donors had moderate-to-severe activity, CAS ≥3 and NOSPECS ≥4. Other autoimmune diseases, uncontrolled infections, pregnancy or lactation ruled patients out of participation. The PBMCs had their origin in less than 13 ml of fresh peripheral blood. Overall study findings and caveats: Blood also contained most of the expanded thyroid clonotypes above 0.001 frequency.

This clonotype came up many times. Its target is not known. This receptor was obtained from a woman in her twenties or thirties with Graves' ophthalmopathy. What was sequenced was blood.

This CDR3 reads CASSQDKSQGYYGYTF. DNA of the CDR3: TGCGCCAGCAGCCAAGATAAGAGCCAGGGTTACTATGGCTACACCTTC. V gene TRBV4-1 combines with J gene TRBJ1-2; perhaps TRBD1 as D (5 bases). This CDR3 spans 16 amino acids. V lost 0 bases and J 3 bases, leaving 14 bases between the germline ends. CDR1 is MGHRA and CDR2 is YSYEKL in the germline V gene.